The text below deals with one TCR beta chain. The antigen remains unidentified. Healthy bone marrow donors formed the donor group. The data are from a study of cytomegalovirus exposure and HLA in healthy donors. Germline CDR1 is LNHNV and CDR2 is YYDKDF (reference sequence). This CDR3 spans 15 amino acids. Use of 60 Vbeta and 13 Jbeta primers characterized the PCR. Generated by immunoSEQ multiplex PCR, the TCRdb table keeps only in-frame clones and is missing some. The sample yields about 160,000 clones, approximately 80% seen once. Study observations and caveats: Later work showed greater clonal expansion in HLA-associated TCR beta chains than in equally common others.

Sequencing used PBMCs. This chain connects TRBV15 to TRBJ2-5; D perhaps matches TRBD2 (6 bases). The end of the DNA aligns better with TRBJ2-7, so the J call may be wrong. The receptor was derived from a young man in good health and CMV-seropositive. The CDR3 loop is CATSVGRGSSYEQYF. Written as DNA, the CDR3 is TGTGCCACCAGTGTGGGGCGGGGCAGCTCCTACGAGCAGTACTTC.